These T cell receptor beta chains were read from a single sample in a study of blood T cells in healthy people across ages. TCRdb called the 5' RACE reads again in MiXCR, with one record for every CDR3 protein. The sample includes 700,000 to 950,000 distinct CDR3 sequences, 35% to 45% seen only once; the top ten take 20% to 25%. The source material was blood. Receptors originate from a woman aged 60-75 years in good health. Both conserved end residues are part of each CDR3. The D gene is left open where the match is weak. The size entry is marked missing in some rows and otherwise reads once, few, many or a size class.

TRBJ2-1,TRBD2,few,TRBV12-5,CASGLFLTGTSGNSYNEQFF,TGTGCTAGTGGTTTGTTTCTTACCGGGACTAGCGGCAATTCCTACAATGAGCAGTTCTTC
TRBJ2-1,TRBD1,-,TRBV5-1,CASSPPGQGAGEQFF,TGCGCCAGCAGCCCGCCGGGACAGGGGGCCGGTGAGCAGTTCTTC
TRBJ1-2,TRBD1,-,TRBV6-5,CASSRDSAFNYGYTF,TGTGCCAGCAGTCGGGACAGCGCTTTTAACTATGGCTACACCTTC
TRBJ2-3,-,few,TRBV5-1,CASSFTSITDTQYF,TGCGCCAGCAGCTTTACAAGTATCACAGATACGCAGTATTTT
TRBJ2-7,-,-,TRBV15,CATSPRGWGYEQYF,TGTGCCACCAGCCCCAGGGGTTGGGGCTACGAGCAGTACTTC
TRBJ2-5,-,-,TRBV19,CASSGRAQETQYF,TGTGCCAGTAGTGGCAGGGCCCAAGAGACCCAGTACTTC
TRBJ2-7,TRBD2,few,TRBV6-1,CASSESGAGGSPGEQYF,TGTGCCAGCAGTGAAAGTGGAGCGGGGGGCTCCCCCGGCGAGCAGTACTTC
TRBJ2-1,-,-,TRBV20-1,CSESRGAGIEQFF,TGCAGTGAAAGCCGGGGGGCGGGTATTGAGCAGTTCTTC
TRBJ1-1,-,many,TRBV10-3,CAIRGGWDTEAFF,TGTGCCATCCGGGGGGGCTGGGACACTGAAGCTTTCTTT
TRBJ2-7,-,-,TRBV25-1,CASSERPDPTYEQYF,TGTGCCAGCAGTGAACGGCCAGACCCAACCTACGAGCAGTACTTC
TRBJ1-1,-,-,TRBV6-2/TRBV6-3,CASSYRGRGGTEAFF,TGTGCCAGCAGTTACAGGGGCCGGGGTGGCACTGAAGCTTTCTTT
TRBJ2-1,TRBD2,few,TRBV9,CASSGTSGGFYNEQFF,TGTGCCAGCAGCGGGACTAGCGGGGGTTTTTACAATGAGCAGTTCTTC
TRBJ1-5,-,-,TRBV7-9,CASSFGRYSNQPQHF,TGTGCCAGCAGCTTCGGACGGTATAGCAATCAGCCCCAGCATTTT
TRBJ2-3,-,many,TRBV29-1,CSVETTSGTDTQYF,TGCAGCGTCGAAACTACTAGTGGTACAGATACGCAGTATTTT
TRBJ2-1,-,few,TRBV3-1,CASSQEYGTGNNEQFF,TGTGCCAGCAGCCAAGAGTACGGAACAGGAAACAATGAGCAGTTCTTC
TRBJ1-2,-,many,TRBV12-3/TRBV12-4,CASSLSEYGYTF,TGTGCCAGCAGTTTGTCAGAGTATGGCTACACCTTC
TRBJ2-5,TRBD1,-,TRBV11-1,CASSSGTGGIETQYF,TGTGCCAGCAGCTCCGGGACAGGGGGGATTGAGACCCAGTACTTC
TRBJ2-7,-,-,TRBV6-6,CASRHREELYEQYF,TGTGCCAGCAGACACAGGGAGGAGTTGTACGAGCAGTACTTC
TRBJ1-4,-,few,TRBV29-1,CSASPWEGNEKLFF,TGCAGCGCATCTCCTTGGGAGGGTAATGAAAAACTGTTTTTT
TRBJ2-1,-,-,TRBV20-1,CSARERGAGTNEQFF,TGCAGTGCTAGAGAGAGGGGGGCCGGGACGAATGAGCAGTTCTTC
TRBJ2-1,-,-,TRBV12-3/TRBV12-4,CASSPLMSAGQFF,TGTGCCAGCAGTCCCCTGATGTCGGCGGGGCAGTTCTTC
TRBJ1-2,-,few,TRBV5-1,CASSVVGRHYGYTF,TGCGCCAGCAGCGTGGTGGGGAGACACTATGGCTACACCTTC
TRBJ2-1,TRBD2,-,TRBV27,CASSPWGLAGHNEQFF,TGTGCCAGCAGTCCCTGGGGACTAGCGGGCCACAATGAGCAGTTCTTC
TRBJ2-1,-,-,TRBV6-5,CASSLGVPNGQFF,TGTGCCAGCAGTTTGGGGGTCCCTAATGGGCAGTTCTTC
TRBJ2-7,-,many,TRBV6-6,CASSHGTPSYEQYF,TGTGCCAGCAGCCACGGGACTCCCTCCTACGAGCAGTACTTC
TRBJ2-7,-,few,TRBV19,CASSIDRGYEQYF,TGTGCCAGTAGTATAGACCGGGGGTACGAGCAGTACTTC
TRBJ1-6,TRBD1,few,TRBV5-5,CASSWTGTDYNSPLHF,TGTGCCAGCAGCTGGACCGGGACAGATTATAATTCACCCCTCCACTTT
TRBJ2-5,-,-,TRBV29-1,CSVPGAGKVTQYF,TGCAGCGTTCCCGGGGCGGGGAAGGTCACCCAGTACTTC
TRBJ2-1,-,few,TRBV7-3,CASSLREEYNEQFF,TGTGCCAGCAGCTTAAGGGAGGAATACAATGAGCAGTTCTTC
TRBJ2-5,TRBD2,few,TRBV12-3/TRBV12-4,CASSLSGGTAEQYF,TGTGCCAGCAGTTTATCGGGAGGCACGGCTGAGCAGTACTTC
TRBJ2-5,TRBD1,few,TRBV5-6,CASSIGQGETQYF,TGTGCCAGCAGCATCGGACAGGGAGAGACCCAGTACTTC
TRBJ2-3,-,-,TRBV6-2/TRBV6-3,CASSSIWTATDTQYF,TGTGCCAGCAGCAGTATTTGGACAGCAACAGATACGCAGTATTTT